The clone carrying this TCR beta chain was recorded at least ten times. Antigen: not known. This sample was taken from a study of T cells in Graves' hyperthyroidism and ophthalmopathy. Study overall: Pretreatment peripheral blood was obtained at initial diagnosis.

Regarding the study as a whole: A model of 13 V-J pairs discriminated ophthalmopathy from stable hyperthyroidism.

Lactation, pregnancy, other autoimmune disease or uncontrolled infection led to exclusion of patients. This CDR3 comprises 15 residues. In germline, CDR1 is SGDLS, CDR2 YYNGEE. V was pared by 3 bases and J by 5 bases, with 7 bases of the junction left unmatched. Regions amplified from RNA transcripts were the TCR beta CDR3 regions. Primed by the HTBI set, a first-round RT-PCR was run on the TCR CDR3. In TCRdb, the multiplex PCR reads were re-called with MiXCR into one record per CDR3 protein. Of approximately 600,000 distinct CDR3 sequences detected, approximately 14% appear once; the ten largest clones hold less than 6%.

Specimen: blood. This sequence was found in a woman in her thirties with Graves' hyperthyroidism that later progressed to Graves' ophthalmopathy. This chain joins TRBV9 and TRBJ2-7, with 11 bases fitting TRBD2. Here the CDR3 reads CASSAGLAGGDEQYF. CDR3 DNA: TGTGCCAGCAGCGCGGGGCTAGCGGGAGGCGACGAGCAGTACTTC. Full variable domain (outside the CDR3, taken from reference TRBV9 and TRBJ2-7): DSGVTQTPKHLITATGQRVTLRCSPRSGDLSVYWYQQSLDQGLQFLIQYYNGEERAKGNILERFSAQQFPDLHSELNLSSLELGDSALYFCASSAGLAGGDEQYFGPGTRLTVT.